These 7 T cell receptor beta chains were all obtained from the same sample, sequenced in a study of blood T cell repertoires in COVID-19. TCRdb keeps only in-frame clones here, not all; method: immunoSEQ multiplex PCR. The sample consists of 140,000 or so clones, approximately 88% of them appearing once. The sequencing sample was made of peripheral blood. The origin of the receptors is a man in his sixties with active or convalescent COVID-19.

V usage is TRBV28 and J usage is TRBJ1-1; D remains unclear. Germline V gene data show CDR1 as MDHEN and CDR2 as SYDVKM. V dropped 7 bases and J dropped 7 bases, with 16 bases sitting between them. The CDR3 length is 13 residues. The CDR3 nucleotides are TGTGCCAGCATAAACCAGGCCCCCTTTGAAGCTTTCTTT. Translating it yields CASINQAPFEAFF.

The count of this clone is one. The chain joins TRBV5-1 to TRBJ2-1; D might be TRBD2 (6 bases). V was clipped by 3 bases and J by 6 bases, with 10 bases between them. The CDR3 runs to 13 residues. The germline CDR1 and CDR2 sequences are SGHRS and YFSETQ. The CDR3 region is CASSYGGGNEQFF. The CDR3 coding sequence is TGCGCCAGCAGCTACGGGGGTGGCAATGAGCAGTTCTTC.

This clone was seen more than once but under ten times. The chain links TRBV27 to TRBJ2-7; TRBD2 might be the D (6 bases). CDR1 and CDR2 from the germline V gene are MNHEY and SMNVEV (reference sequence). The CDR3 has 15 amino acids. V was shortened by 2 bases and J by 3 bases, with 14 bases between the two germline ends. The CDR3 DNA reads as TGTGCCAGCAGTTTAACTAGGGCGGGGTACTACGAGCAGTACTTC. Encoded protein: CASSLTRAGYYEQYF.

The chain is built from TRBV3-1 (or the pseudogene TRBV3-2) and TRBJ2-2; unclear D gene. CDR1 and CDR2 (germline): LGHDT, YNNKEL (reference sequence). Trimming cost V 2 bases and J 5 bases, with 9 bases left between them. CDR3 length: 14 amino acids. The CDR3 nucleotides are TGTGCCAGCAGCCAATACGGTGGTACCGGGGAGCTGTTTTTT. Translating it yields CASSQYGGTGELFF.

The CDR3 DNA reads as TGTGCCAGCAGTCCCCGGGTCAGGGACTATGGCTACACCTTC. Amino acid sequence: CASSPRVRDYGYTF. V usage is TRBV11-2 and J usage is TRBJ1-2; D is perhaps TRBD1 (5 bases). Germline values: CDR1 SGHAT, CDR2 FQNNGV. The CDR3 loop spans 14 amino acids. The V end lost 6 bases, the J end lost 3 bases, and 14 bases lay between the germline ends.

This chain uses TRBV27 with TRBJ1-6, with 11 bases that match TRBD1. Trimming at V came to 4 bases and at J to 8 bases, leaving 1 base not matched to a gene. CDR1 is MNHEY and CDR2 is SMNVEV in the germline V gene (reference sequence). The CDR3 is 14 residues long. CDR3 protein: CASSWDRGYSPLHF. In DNA form, the CDR3 reads TGTGCCAGCAGTTGGGACAGGGGGTATTCACCCCTCCACTTT.

J is TRBJ2-7 and V is TRBV18, with 12 bases matching TRBD1. After removal of 0 bases from V and 6 bases from J, the junction contained 3 bases not matched to a gene. CDR3 length equals 15 residues. CDR1 and CDR2 (germline): KGHSH, LQKENI. The CDR3 DNA follows: TGTGCCAGCTCACCACCGGGACAGGGGGCCGGCGAGCAGTACTTC. This translates into CASSPPGQGAGEQYF.